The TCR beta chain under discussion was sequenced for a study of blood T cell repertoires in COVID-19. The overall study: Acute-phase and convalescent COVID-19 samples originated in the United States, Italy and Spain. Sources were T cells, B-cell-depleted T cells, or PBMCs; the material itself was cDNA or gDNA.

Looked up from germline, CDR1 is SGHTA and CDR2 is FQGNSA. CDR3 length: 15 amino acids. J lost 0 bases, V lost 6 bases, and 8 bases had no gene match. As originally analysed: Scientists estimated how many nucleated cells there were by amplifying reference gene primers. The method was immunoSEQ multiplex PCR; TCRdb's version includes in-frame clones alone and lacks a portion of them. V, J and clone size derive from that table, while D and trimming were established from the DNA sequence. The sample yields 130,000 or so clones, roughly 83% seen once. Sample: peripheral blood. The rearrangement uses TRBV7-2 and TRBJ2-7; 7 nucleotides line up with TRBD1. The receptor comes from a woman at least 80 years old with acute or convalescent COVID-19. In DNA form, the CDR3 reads TGTGCCAGCAGAATAACAGGGGCAAGCTCCTACGAGCAGTACTTC. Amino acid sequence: CASRITGASSYEQYF.